The source of this T cell receptor (beta chain) is a study of blood T cells in healthy people across ages. This clonotype has at least ten counts. With a J-beta primer mix and a sample-barcoded 5' primer, a second PCR ran roughly 7 to 11 cycles. TCRdb re-derived calls from the 5' RACE reads in MiXCR, one entry per CDR3 protein. The sample has about 930,000 distinct CDR3 sequences; just under 30% are singletons. The CDR3 consists of 16 residues. V gave up 0 bases and J gave up 0 bases, with 13 bases separating them. Per the germline V gene, CDR1 is SGHRS and CDR2 is YFSETQ. This sample also belongs to another study, concerning T cells of mothers and their children. Per that study: A few healthy Caucasian mothers gave samples, and so did their six children.

The TCR was taken from a woman between 40 and 55 years old in good health. Sequencing was carried out using blood. The chain uses TRBV5-1 and TRBJ2-7, with D possibly being TRBD1 or TRBD2 (5 bases each). CDR3 DNA: TGCGCCAGCAGCTTGGGCGCAGGGACCAGCTCCTACGAGCAGTACTTC. It is translated as CASSLGAGTSSYEQYF.